One T cell receptor (beta chain) is described in this entry. In this sample, this clonotype turned up once. The target of this receptor is not known. No base-level quality is on record; no much larger clone is a single base apart. One read alone is a weak basis. This entry comes from a study of naive and memory T cell subsets (dated by TCRdb to between 2016 and 2019). Study-wide context: Sorted naive and memory T cell subsets from peripheral blood were analyzed in the study using a UMI-based, open-source pipeline for TCR alpha and beta sequencing. RNA was DNase-treated and reverse transcribed with TCR constant-region primers, mostly using SuperScript III. IgG serology results and the functional CMV T cell responses were in complete agreement.

From the second PCR step onward, the TCR alpha chain libraries and the TCR beta chain libraries were amplified separately. To determine each donor's CMV status, fresh PBMCs were stimulated overnight with CMV viral lysate, and IFNgamma production from CD4+ T cells was then assessed. CD4 T cells were positively selected using Miltenyi beads, after which CD8 T cells were positively selected from the CD4-negative fraction. Cells were stained for CD3, CD4, CD8, CD45RA, CD27 and a live/dead dye and were sorted on a BD Aria II into four subsets based on CD45RA and CD27. A few healthy volunteers provided blood, and each donor's sample was split into CD4 and CD8 T cells and then further divided into four differentiation subsets. Around 120 ml of peripheral blood was collected from each donor, and PBMC were isolated by Ficoll-Paque PLUS density-gradient centrifugation. Sorted cells were lysed in RLT buffer, and RNA was extracted with a Qiagen RNeasy kit and stored at -80°C.

The full study reports these points: RNA-based TCR counts may be influenced by expression changes linked to T cell activation and differentiation. Following error correction, more than 95% of naive TCR sequences occurred only once, which made naive abundance distributions much steeper than those of memory subsets. The abundance of TCRs followed a power law with an exponent that differed between naive and memory subsets yet stayed consistent across the three individuals. Clonotypes were defined as single alpha or beta chain sequences, not paired alpha/beta receptors. The repertoire findings for the naive and memory subsets could not be validated, as no ground truth was available. In both CD4 and CD8 cells, a rise in Gini index and a fall in Shannon and inverse Simpson diversity were observed from naive through CM, EM and EMRA.

Receptors were amplified or captured by UMI-ligation and nested PCR. To cover both TRBC1 and TRBC2, the beta constant-region primer consisted of an equimolar mix of two oligonucleotides. T4 RNA ligase 1 ligated a single-stranded oligonucleotide carrying the SP2 primer and a 12-nucleotide UMI to the cDNA 3' end. The ligated cDNA went through four rounds of PCR with nested alpha and beta constant-region primers together with the SP2 primer. Incubation of the ligation reaction lasted roughly 18-25 hours at 16 degrees C. PCR2 was usually performed as a SYBR Green qPCR and halted at a preset threshold so that over-amplification would not occur. All purifications after the first were performed with Agencourt AMPure XP magnetic beads. Libraries were quantified by Qubit and checked on a TapeStation, with a main peak expected near 650 bp. Sequencing of the pooled libraries was done on an Illumina MiSeq using v2 2x251 paired-end kits, which typically yielded 1-2 million reads per sample. Each sample was pooled at about 4.3 nM, and roughly 5-7% PhiX was included to help cluster recognition. Regarding the original processing steps: Decombinator assigned V and J genes to Demultiplexor-processed FASTQ reads by tag matching, allowing a single base-pair mismatch. Collapsinator used UMIs to correct both sequencing errors and frequency errors arising from PCR heterogeneity. TCRs were translated and CDR3s were extracted from the conserved cysteine to the FGXG phenylalanine by CDR3Translator, with non-productive sequences being flagged. Gini, Shannon entropy and inverse Simpson indices were calculated on repertoires that had been subsampled to equal numbers of UMI-defined TCRs. Within the linear range, a power law was fitted by maximum likelihood to the distributions of clonotype abundance. On one naive CD8 sample, the pipeline and MIGEC gave similar UMI counts, unique TCR numbers and clonal distributions. The repertoires were searched for under 7,500 CMV-associated CDR3 sequences that had been compiled from VDJdb and a published dataset. TCRdb itself trimmed the public reads at Q25 with fastp, ran MiXCR and retained productive beta chains. CDR3 protein sequences are deduplicated, and each keeps its most common genes and DNA. The V and J calls and clone size come from TCRdb's table, not from the authors' own analysis. The sample table lists about 90,000 distinct CDR3 sequences, 7% to 8% of them with a count of one. The ten largest clonotypes hold about 1.6% of the sample.

Taken from the germline V gene, the CDR1 and CDR2 loops are SGHAT and FQNNGV. V and J lose 4 bases and 5 bases, and a span of 12 bases separates them. The CDR3 spans 15 residues, from the cysteine through the phenylalanine. The entry retains the CDR3 DNA only, 45 bases that are in frame from base 1. The source of this sequence is a human donor in good health. The chain joins TRBV11-2 to TRBJ1-6; possibly the D gene is TRBD1, per 5 matching bases. Sequenced input: central memory CD4+ T cells from blood. The sample's cell subset or site label, in plain terms: central memory, CD45RA- CD27+. CDR3 sequence: CASSSHGADNSPLHF. The nucleotide sequence is TGTGCCAGCAGCTCACATGGGGCTGATAATTCACCCCTCCACTTT.